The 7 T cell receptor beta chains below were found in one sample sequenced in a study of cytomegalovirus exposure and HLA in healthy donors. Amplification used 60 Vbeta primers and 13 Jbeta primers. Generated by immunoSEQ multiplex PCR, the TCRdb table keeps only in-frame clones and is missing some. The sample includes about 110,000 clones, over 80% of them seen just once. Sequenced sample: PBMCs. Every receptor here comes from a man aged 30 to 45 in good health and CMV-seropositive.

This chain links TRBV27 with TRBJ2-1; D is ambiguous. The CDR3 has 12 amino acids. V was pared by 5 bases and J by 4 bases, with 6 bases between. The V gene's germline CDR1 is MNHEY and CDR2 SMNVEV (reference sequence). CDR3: CASSREYNEQFF. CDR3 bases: TGTGCCAGCAGTCGAGAGTACAATGAGCAGTTCTTC.

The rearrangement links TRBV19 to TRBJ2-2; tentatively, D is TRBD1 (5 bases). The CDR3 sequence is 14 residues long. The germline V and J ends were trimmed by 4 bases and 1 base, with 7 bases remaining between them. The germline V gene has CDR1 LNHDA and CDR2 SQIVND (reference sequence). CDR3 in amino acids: CASSTGQNTGELFF. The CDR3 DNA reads TGTGCCAGTAGTACCGGACAGAACACCGGGGAGCTGTTTTTT. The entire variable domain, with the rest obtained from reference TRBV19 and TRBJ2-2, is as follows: DGGITQSPKYLFRKEGQNVTLSCEQNLNHDAMYWYRQDPGQGLRLIYYSQIVNDFQKGDIAEGYSVSREKKESFPLTVTSAQKNPTAFYLCASSTGQNTGELFFGEGSRLTVL.

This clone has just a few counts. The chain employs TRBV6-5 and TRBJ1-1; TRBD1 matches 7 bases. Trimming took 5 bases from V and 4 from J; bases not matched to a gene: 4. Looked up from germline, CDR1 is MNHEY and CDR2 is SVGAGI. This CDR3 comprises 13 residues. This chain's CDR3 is CASSTQGTTEAFF. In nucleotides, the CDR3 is TGTGCCAGCAGTACACAGGGGACCACTGAAGCTTTCTTT.

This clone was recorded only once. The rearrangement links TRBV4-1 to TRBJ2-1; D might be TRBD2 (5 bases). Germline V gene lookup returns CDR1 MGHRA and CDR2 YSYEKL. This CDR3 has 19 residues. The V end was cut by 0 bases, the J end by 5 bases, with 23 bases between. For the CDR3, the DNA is TGCGCCAGCAGCCAAGATCACGCCGGGGTGCCATATAGAGACAATGAGCAGTTCTTC. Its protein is CASSQDHAGVPYRDNEQFF.

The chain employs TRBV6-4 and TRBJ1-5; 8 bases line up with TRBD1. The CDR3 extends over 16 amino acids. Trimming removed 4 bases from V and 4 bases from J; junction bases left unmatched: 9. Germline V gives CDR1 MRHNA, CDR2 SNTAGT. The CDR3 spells CASSASGGSLNQPQHF. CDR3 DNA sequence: TGTGCCAGCAGTGCCTCAGGGGGCAGTCTGAATCAGCCCCAGCATTTT.

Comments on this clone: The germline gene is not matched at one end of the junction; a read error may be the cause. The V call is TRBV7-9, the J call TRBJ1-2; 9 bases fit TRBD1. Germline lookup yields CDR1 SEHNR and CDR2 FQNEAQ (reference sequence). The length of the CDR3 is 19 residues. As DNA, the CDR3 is TGTTCCAGCAGCAGTTACCCCCCCGGGACAGGGCCAGGTAGCTATGGCTACACCTTC. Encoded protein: CSSSSYPPGTGPGSYGYTF.

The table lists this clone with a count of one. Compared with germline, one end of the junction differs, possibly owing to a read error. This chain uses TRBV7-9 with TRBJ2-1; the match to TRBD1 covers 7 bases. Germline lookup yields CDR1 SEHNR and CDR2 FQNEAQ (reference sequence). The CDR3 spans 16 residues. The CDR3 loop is CSSSRGTASTYNEQFF. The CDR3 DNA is TGTTCCAGCAGCAGAGGGACAGCGAGTACCTACAATGAGCAGTTCTTC.